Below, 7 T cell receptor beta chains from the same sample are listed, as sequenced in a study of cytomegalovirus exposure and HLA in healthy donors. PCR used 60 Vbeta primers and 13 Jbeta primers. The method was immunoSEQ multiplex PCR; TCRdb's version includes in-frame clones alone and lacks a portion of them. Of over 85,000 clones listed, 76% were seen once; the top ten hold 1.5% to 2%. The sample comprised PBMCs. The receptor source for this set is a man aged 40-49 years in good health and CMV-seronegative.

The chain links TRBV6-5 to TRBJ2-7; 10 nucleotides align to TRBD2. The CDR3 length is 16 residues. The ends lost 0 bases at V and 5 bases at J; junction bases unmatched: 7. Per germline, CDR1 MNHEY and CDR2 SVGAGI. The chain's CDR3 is CASSYSGLAGVDEQYF. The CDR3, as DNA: TGTGCCAGCAGTTACTCAGGTCTAGCGGGAGTGGACGAGCAGTACTTC.

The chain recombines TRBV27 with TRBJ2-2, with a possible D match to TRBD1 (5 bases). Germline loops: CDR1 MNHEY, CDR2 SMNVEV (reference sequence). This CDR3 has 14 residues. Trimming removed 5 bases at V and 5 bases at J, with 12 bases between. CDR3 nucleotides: TGTGCCAGCAGTCCCAGGGTAGGGACCGGGGAGCTGTTTTTT. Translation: CASSPRVGTGELFF.

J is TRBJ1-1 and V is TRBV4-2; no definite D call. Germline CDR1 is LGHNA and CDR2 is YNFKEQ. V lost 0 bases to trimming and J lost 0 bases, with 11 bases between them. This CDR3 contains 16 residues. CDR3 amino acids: CASSQDQSQVNTEAFF. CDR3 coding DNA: TGTGCCAGCAGCCAAGATCAGTCCCAAGTGAACACTGAAGCTTTCTTT.

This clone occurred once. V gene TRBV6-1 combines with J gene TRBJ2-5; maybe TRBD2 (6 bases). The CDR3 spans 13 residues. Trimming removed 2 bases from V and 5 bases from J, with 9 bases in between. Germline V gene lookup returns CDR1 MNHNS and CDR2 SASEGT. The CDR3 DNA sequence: TGTGCCAGCAGTGAATCGGGGGTGGAGACCCAGTACTTC. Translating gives CASSESGVETQYF.

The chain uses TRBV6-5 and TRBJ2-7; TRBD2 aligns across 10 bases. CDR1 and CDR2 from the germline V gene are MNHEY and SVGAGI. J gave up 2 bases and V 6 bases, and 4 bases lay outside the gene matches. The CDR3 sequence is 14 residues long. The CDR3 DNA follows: TGTGCCAGCAGCGGGACTAGCGTGGCCTACGAGCAGTACTTC. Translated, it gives CASSGTSVAYEQYF.

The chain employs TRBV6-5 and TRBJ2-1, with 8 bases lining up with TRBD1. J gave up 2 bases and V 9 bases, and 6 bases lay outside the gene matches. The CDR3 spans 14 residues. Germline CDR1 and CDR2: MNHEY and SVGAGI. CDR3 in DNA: TGTGCCAGTTTACAGGGGGGAGCCTACAATGAGCAGTTCTTC. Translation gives CASLQGGAYNEQFF.

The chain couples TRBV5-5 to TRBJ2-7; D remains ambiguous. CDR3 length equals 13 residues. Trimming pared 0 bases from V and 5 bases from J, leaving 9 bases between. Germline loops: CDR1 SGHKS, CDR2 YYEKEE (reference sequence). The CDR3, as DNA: TGTGCCAGCAGCTTGGCCCTCCCCGACGAGCAGTACTTC. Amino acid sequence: CASSLALPDEQYF.